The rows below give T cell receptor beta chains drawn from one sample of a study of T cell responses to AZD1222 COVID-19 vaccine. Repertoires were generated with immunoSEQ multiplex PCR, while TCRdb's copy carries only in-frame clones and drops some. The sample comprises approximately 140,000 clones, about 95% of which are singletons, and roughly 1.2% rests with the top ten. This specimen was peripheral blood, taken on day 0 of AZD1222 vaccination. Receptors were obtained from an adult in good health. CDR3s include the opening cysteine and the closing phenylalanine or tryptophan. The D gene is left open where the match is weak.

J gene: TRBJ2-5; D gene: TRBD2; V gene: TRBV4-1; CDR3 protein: CASSPTGVAGDQETQYF; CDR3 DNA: TGCGCCAGCAGCCCAACTGGAGTAGCGGGGGACCAAGAGACCCAGTACTTC
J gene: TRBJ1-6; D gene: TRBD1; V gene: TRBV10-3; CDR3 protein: CAISESPGQGVHF; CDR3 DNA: TGTGCCATCAGTGAGTCTCCAGGGCAGGGGGTCCACTTT
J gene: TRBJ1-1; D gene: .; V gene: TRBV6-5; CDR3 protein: CASRGTEAFF; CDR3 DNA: TGTGCCAGCAGAGGGACTGAAGCTTTCTTT
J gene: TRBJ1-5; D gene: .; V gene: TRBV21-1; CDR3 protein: CASSKGQGIGQPQHF; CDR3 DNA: TGTGCCAGCAGCAAAGGACAGGGGATCGGCCAGCCCCAGCATTTT
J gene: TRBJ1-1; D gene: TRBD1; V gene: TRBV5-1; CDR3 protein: CASSLGTGGWNTEAFF; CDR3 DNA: TGCGCCAGCAGCTTGGGGACAGGGGGCTGGAACACTGAAGCTTTCTTT
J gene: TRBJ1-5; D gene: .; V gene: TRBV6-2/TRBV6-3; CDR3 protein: CASSYRTRARNQPQHF; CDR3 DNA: TGTGCCAGCAGTTACCGTACCCGGGCCCGCAATCAGCCCCAGCATTTT
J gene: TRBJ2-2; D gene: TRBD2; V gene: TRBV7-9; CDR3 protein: CASSRSGVNTGELFF; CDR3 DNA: TGTGCCAGCAGCCGTAGCGGGGTGAACACCGGGGAGCTGTTTTTT
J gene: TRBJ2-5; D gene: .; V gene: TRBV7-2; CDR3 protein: CASSLRFTAAQYF; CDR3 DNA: TGTGCCAGCAGCTTAAGGTTTACTGCGGCCCAGTACTTC
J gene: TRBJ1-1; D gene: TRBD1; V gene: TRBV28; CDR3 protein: CASSFRGGNTEAFF; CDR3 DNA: TGTGCCAGCAGCTTCAGGGGGGGTAACACTGAAGCTTTCTTT
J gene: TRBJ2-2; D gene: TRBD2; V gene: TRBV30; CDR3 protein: CAWSGGLAGTGELFF; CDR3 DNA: TGTGCCTGGAGTGGGGGACTAGCGGGCACCGGGGAGCTGTTTTTT